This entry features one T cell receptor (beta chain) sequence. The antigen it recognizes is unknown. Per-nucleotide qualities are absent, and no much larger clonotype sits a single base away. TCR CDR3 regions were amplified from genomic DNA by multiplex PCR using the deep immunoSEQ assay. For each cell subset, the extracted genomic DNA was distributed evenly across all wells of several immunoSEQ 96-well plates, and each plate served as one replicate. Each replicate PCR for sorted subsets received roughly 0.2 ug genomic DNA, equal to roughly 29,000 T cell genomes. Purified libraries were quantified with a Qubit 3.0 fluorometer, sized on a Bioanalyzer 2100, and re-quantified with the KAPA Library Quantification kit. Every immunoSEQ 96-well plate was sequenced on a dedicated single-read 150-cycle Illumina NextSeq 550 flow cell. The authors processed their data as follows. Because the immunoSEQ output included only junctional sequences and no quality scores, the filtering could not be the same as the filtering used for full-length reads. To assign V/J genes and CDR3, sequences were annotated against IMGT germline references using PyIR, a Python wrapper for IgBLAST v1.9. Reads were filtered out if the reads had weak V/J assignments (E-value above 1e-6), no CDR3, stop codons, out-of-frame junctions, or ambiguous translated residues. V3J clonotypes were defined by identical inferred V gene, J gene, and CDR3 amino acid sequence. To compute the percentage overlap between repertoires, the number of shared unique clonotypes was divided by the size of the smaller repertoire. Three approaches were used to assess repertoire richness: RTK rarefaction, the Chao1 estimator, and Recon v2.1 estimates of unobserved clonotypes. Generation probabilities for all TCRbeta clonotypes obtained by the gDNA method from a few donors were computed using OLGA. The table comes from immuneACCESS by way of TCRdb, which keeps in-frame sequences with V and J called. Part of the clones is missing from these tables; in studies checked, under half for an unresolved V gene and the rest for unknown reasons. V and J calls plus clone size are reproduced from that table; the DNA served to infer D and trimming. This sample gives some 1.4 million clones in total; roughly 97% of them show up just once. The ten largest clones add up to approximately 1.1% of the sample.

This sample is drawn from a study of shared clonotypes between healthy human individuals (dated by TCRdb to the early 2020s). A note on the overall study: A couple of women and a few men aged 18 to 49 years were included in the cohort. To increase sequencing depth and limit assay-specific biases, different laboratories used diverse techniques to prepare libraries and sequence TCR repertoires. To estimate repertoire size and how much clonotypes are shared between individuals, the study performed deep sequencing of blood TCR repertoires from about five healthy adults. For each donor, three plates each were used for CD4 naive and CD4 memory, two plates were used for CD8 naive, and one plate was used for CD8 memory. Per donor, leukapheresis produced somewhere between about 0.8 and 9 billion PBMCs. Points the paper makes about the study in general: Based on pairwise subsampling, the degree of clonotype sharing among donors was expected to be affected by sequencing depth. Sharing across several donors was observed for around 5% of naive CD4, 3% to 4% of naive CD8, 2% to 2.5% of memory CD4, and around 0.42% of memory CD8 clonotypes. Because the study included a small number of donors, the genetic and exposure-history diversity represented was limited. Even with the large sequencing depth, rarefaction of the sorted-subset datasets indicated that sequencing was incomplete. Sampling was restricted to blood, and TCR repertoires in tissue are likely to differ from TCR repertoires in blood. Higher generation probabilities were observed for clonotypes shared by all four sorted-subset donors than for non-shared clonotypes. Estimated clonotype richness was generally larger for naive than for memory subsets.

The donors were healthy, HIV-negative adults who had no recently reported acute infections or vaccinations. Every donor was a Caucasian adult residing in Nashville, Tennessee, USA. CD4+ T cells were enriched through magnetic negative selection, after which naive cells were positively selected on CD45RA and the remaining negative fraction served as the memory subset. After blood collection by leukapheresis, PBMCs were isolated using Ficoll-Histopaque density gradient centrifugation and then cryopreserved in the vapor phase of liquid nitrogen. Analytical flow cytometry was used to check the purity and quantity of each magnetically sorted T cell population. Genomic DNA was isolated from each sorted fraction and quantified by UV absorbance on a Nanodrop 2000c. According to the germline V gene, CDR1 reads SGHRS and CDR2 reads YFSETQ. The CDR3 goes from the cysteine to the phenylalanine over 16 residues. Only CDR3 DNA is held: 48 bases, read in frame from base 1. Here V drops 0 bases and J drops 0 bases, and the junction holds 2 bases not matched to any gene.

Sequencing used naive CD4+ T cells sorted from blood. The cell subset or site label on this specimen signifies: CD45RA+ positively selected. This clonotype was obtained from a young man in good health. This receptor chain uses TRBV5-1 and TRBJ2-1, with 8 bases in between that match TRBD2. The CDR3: CASSLVSGASYNEQFF. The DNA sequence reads TGCGCCAGCAGCTTGGTTAGCGGGGCCTCCTACAATGAGCAGTTCTTC.